This T cell receptor beta chain derives from a study of human T cells and chemical hapten exposure. Whole-study context: Yields of TCR per sample differed, chiefly owing to small differences in pooled library volume.

One entry per CDR3 protein results from TCRdb running MiXCR on the RACE reads. Among 120,000 or so distinct CDR3 sequences listed, around 10% were seen once. Time point defined: patch test 3, about 24 weeks after DPC sensitization. The treatment was: therapeutic diphenylcyclopropenone sensitization with weekly scalp DPC. The CDR3 spans 16 residues. Trimming removed 5 bases from V and 8 bases from J; junction bases left unmatched: 12. In germline, CDR1 is MNHNY, CDR2 SVGAGI (reference sequence). The genes are TRBV6-6 and TRBJ1-2; the match to TRBD1 covers 12 bases. The sequence was obtained from a woman aged 45-59 years with alopecia areata. Some clones in this sample may be carry-over from other donors' samples. Specimen: whole blood, collected in connection with sensitization to the hapten diphenylcyclopropenone (DPC). CDR3: CASSPPPGQGAGGYTF. The DNA of the CDR3 is TGTGCCAGCAGTCCCCCCCCGGGACAGGGGGCGGGAGGCTACACCTTC.